A selection of T cell receptor beta chains follows, all from one sample in a study of blood T cell repertoires in COVID-19. The protocol was immunoSEQ multiplex PCR, while the TCRdb copy is restricted to in-frame clones and leaves out a portion. The sample contains around 360,000 clones, approximately 87% of which appear only once. Sequencing was performed on peripheral blood. The receptors come from a woman in her 30s with COVID-19, enrolled during active disease. The conserved cysteine and the conserved F or W are not part of the CDR3 here. A D gene is named only where the DNA matches it firmly. For some rows the clone size is stated as once, few or many, or as a class when expanded; others skip it.

V gene: TRBV28; clone size: .; D gene: .; J gene: TRBJ1-6; CDR3 protein: ASSLGLTPSPLH
V gene: TRBV6-6; clone size: .; D gene: TRBD1; J gene: TRBJ1-3; CDR3 protein: ASSLGQPGNTIY
V gene: TRBV20-1; clone size: .; D gene: TRBD2; J gene: TRBJ2-3; CDR3 protein: SASVLAGGIIDTQY
V gene: TRBV19; clone size: .; D gene: TRBD1; J gene: TRBJ1-1; CDR3 protein: ASSFRQGFSFSEAF
V gene: TRBV9; clone size: .; D gene: .; J gene: TRBJ2-1; CDR3 protein: ASSEGLPNEQF
V gene: TRBV28; clone size: .; D gene: .; J gene: TRBJ2-7; CDR3 protein: ASSFYPGGYEQY
V gene: TRBV5-1; clone size: .; D gene: TRBD2; J gene: TRBJ2-1; CDR3 protein: ASKTSGYNEQF
V gene: TRBV6-5; clone size: once; D gene: TRBD2; J gene: TRBJ2-7; CDR3 protein: ASSYGGRASEQY
V gene: TRBV5-1; clone size: .; D gene: TRBD1; J gene: TRBJ1-1; CDR3 protein: ASRWGMGQGNTEAF
V gene: TRBV4-1; clone size: once; D gene: .; J gene: TRBJ2-3; CDR3 protein: ASTTRGGGSTDTQY
V gene: TRBV5-6; clone size: .; D gene: TRBD2; J gene: TRBJ2-3; CDR3 protein: ASSSWTSGILDTQY
V gene: TRBV28; clone size: .; D gene: TRBD2; J gene: TRBJ2-3; CDR3 protein: ASSKLAGGPGTDTQY
V gene: TRBV9; clone size: .; D gene: TRBD1; J gene: TRBJ2-2; CDR3 protein: ASSKGQGNTGELF
V gene: TRBV28; clone size: .; D gene: .; J gene: TRBJ1-1; CDR3 protein: ASSLNQGLSAF
V gene: TRBV6-5; clone size: .; D gene: .; J gene: TRBJ2-1; CDR3 protein: ASQRYNEQF
V gene: TRBV19; clone size: .; D gene: .; J gene: TRBJ2-7; CDR3 protein: ASSMERDSYEQY
V gene: TRBV7-6; clone size: .; D gene: .; J gene: TRBJ2-7; CDR3 protein: ASSRTGYEQY
V gene: TRBV28; clone size: few; D gene: .; J gene: TRBJ2-1; CDR3 protein: ASSLKRFLF
V gene: TRBV9; clone size: .; D gene: .; J gene: TRBJ2-5; CDR3 protein: ASSVLSGGETQY
V gene: TRBV23-1; clone size: .; D gene: TRBD1; J gene: TRBJ1-1; CDR3 protein: ASSQSGLKGQGAKYTEAF
V gene: TRBV6-5; clone size: .; D gene: .; J gene: TRBJ2-7; CDR3 protein: ATTRGGNEQY
V gene: TRBV5-1; clone size: .; D gene: TRBD1; J gene: TRBJ1-1; CDR3 protein: ASSIGQGAGTEAF
V gene: TRBV29-1; clone size: .; D gene: TRBD1; J gene: TRBJ2-7; CDR3 protein: SGGQAYEQY
V gene: TRBV11-2; clone size: .; D gene: .; J gene: TRBJ1-6; CDR3 protein: ASSLIRGGNSPLH
V gene: TRBV5-1; clone size: .; D gene: .; J gene: TRBJ1-2; CDR3 protein: ASSVDRSNYGYT
V gene: TRBV4-2; clone size: .; D gene: TRBD1; J gene: TRBJ1-3; CDR3 protein: ASTGQAVNSGNTIY
V gene: TRBV25-1; clone size: .; D gene: .; J gene: TRBJ1-1; CDR3 protein: ASKRGSTEAF
V gene: TRBV28; clone size: .; D gene: .; J gene: TRBJ2-7; CDR3 protein: ASSWGPRYEQY
V gene: TRBV4-3; clone size: few; D gene: .; J gene: TRBJ1-6; CDR3 protein: ASSQVSGLGSPLH
V gene: TRBV5-1; clone size: .; D gene: TRBD1; J gene: TRBJ1-1; CDR3 protein: ASSLAGQGAGEAF
V gene: TRBV6-1; clone size: .; D gene: .; J gene: TRBJ2-7; CDR3 protein: ASSERRGREY
V gene: TRBV28; clone size: once; D gene: .; J gene: TRBJ2-3; CDR3 protein: ATLSDSYTDTQY
V gene: TRBV10-2; clone size: few; D gene: .; J gene: TRBJ2-7; CDR3 protein: ASSPIGVGTYEQY
V gene: TRBV11-2; clone size: .; D gene: .; J gene: TRBJ1-2; CDR3 protein: ASSLGHGYT
V gene: TRBV28; clone size: .; D gene: TRBD1; J gene: TRBJ1-4; CDR3 protein: ASSFPGQGTEKLF
V gene: TRBV28; clone size: .; D gene: TRBD1; J gene: TRBJ2-7; CDR3 protein: ASSFPGQGNYEQY
V gene: TRBV2; clone size: .; D gene: TRBD1; J gene: TRBJ1-4; CDR3 protein: ASSGQGKGADEKLF
V gene: TRBV2; clone size: .; D gene: .; J gene: TRBJ2-3; CDR3 protein: ASSEQGSTDTQY
V gene: TRBV5-5; clone size: .; D gene: .; J gene: TRBJ2-1; CDR3 protein: ASSLGEAGHGGEQF
V gene: TRBV7-2; clone size: .; D gene: TRBD1; J gene: TRBJ2-3; CDR3 protein: ASRLQGAIADTQY
V gene: TRBV13; clone size: .; D gene: .; J gene: TRBJ2-1; CDR3 protein: ASSLGPPGHQSNEQF
V gene: TRBV9; clone size: .; D gene: TRBD2; J gene: TRBJ2-3; CDR3 protein: ASSVVALAGGSRDTQY
V gene: TRBV5-1; clone size: .; D gene: TRBD2; J gene: TRBJ2-1; CDR3 protein: ASSTSGRPLNEQF
V gene: TRBV18; clone size: once; D gene: .; J gene: TRBJ1-2; CDR3 protein: ASSPDSSYGYT
V gene: TRBV12-3/TRBV12-4; clone size: .; D gene: .; J gene: TRBJ2-2; CDR3 protein: ASSLALTGELF
V gene: TRBV7-2; clone size: .; D gene: .; J gene: TRBJ2-1; CDR3 protein: ASSLNGNEQF
V gene: TRBV24-1; clone size: once; D gene: TRBD2; J gene: TRBJ2-2; CDR3 protein: ATSRSSGRSTGELF
V gene: TRBV2; clone size: .; D gene: TRBD2; J gene: TRBJ2-7; CDR3 protein: ASSEGGSRYEQY
V gene: TRBV5-1; clone size: .; D gene: .; J gene: TRBJ2-7; CDR3 protein: ASSLSGSRDEQY
V gene: TRBV6-5; clone size: .; D gene: .; J gene: TRBJ2-5; CDR3 protein: ASRSPGRETQY
V gene: TRBV7-3; clone size: .; D gene: TRBD1; J gene: TRBJ1-1; CDR3 protein: ASSPTPQGALSEAF
V gene: TRBV30; clone size: few; D gene: .; J gene: TRBJ2-4; CDR3 protein: AWREQGGNIQY
V gene: TRBV4-1; clone size: once; D gene: TRBD1; J gene: TRBJ2-4; CDR3 protein: ASSQDPGQGVAFGIQY
V gene: TRBV6-5; clone size: .; D gene: TRBD2; J gene: TRBJ2-2; CDR3 protein: ASRQREAAGELF
V gene: TRBV7-9; clone size: .; D gene: TRBD1; J gene: TRBJ1-3; CDR3 protein: ASTSGARGLGNTIY